The 14 T cell receptor beta chains reported below all come from one sample, sequenced in a study of shared clonotypes between healthy human individuals. Repertoires were generated with immunoSEQ multiplex PCR, while TCRdb's copy carries only in-frame clones and drops some. The table includes 2 million to 2.5 million clones, more than 85% detected once. Sequenced: naive CD4+ T cells from PBMCs. Described subset: CD45RA+ positively selected. These receptors were taken from a man between 18 and 35 years old in good health. Some clones in this sample may be carry-over from other donors' samples.

DNA for the CDR3: TGCGCCAGCAGCCACACCGGACAGCGAGATGAAGAAGCTTTCTTT. This gives the protein CASSHTGQRDEEAFF. The rearrangement uses TRBV5-1 and TRBJ1-1; TRBD1 is a possible D gene (6 bases). CDR1 is SGHRS, CDR2 YFSETQ, per germline. Trimming shortened V by 4 bases and J by 8 bases, and 21 bases separated the two germline ends. This CDR3 is built from 15 residues.

The chain joins TRBV28 to TRBJ2-7, with a tentative D call TRBD1 (6 bases). The CDR3 consists of 18 residues. The V gene lost 1 base and the J gene lost 2 bases, with 21 bases spanning the gap. The germline V gene has CDR1 MDHEN and CDR2 SYDVKM. As DNA, the CDR3 is TGTGCCAGCAGTTTATCCCTCAGGGGTAAACAACTCACCTACGAGCAGTACTTC. Its translation: CASSLSLRGKQLTYEQYF.

Only a few counts were recorded for this clone. J is TRBJ1-1 and V is TRBV27; D ambiguous. This CDR3 has 12 amino acids. Per germline, CDR1 MNHEY and CDR2 SMNVEV (reference sequence). The ends were cut back, 5 bases at V and 10 bases at J, with 14 bases in the middle. Here the CDR3 reads CASSHPDLGAFF. The CDR3 nucleotides read TGTGCCAGCAGTCACCCCGATCTCGGAGCTTTCTTT.

This clone appeared once. The chain couples TRBV28 to TRBJ1-4; 10 bases map to TRBD1. The CDR3 covers 16 residues. The ends lost 4 bases at V and 7 bases at J; junction bases unmatched: 9. Germline values: CDR1 MDHEN, CDR2 SYDVKM. The CDR3 DNA reads TGTGCCAGCAGTTCAGGGTGGGGACAGGGGATTGAAAAACTGTTTTTT. Its protein product is CASSSGWGQGIEKLFF.

This chain joins TRBV6-5 and TRBJ2-3; TRBD2 might be the D (5 bases). Trimming removed 10 bases from V and 1 base from J, with 15 bases in between. Germline lookup yields CDR1 MNHEY and CDR2 SVGAGI. The CDR3 extends over 14 amino acids. This CDR3 reads CATKNPGGTDTQYF. The CDR3, as DNA: TGTGCCACCAAAAACCCCGGGGGCACAGATACGCAGTATTTT.

As for this clone: The junction departs from the called germline gene at one end, perhaps through a read error. V is TRBV9 and J is TRBJ1-1; D perhaps matches TRBD1 (5 bases). CDR1 and CDR2 (germline): SGDLS, YYNGEE. The CDR3 loop spans 16 amino acids. CDR3 DNA: TGTGTCAGCAGCGCCTCAGACCAGGGCTGGGACACTGAAGCTTTCTTT. It yields the protein CVSSASDQGWDTEAFF.

The V gene is TRBV11-2, the J gene TRBJ1-1; a weak D match, TRBD1 (5 bases). The CDR3 is 14 residues long. The germline CDR1 and CDR2 sequences are SGHAT and FQNNGV. The V end lost 8 bases, the J end lost 0 bases, and 13 bases lay between the germline ends. The CDR3 region is CASRRGRVNTEAFF. CDR3 sequence (DNA): TGTGCCAGCCGCCGGGGACGGGTGAACACTGAAGCTTTCTTT.

This chain connects TRBV11-2 to TRBJ2-5; 7 bases line up with TRBD2. The V gene end was trimmed by 6 bases and the J gene end by 4 bases; junction bases not matched to a gene: 8. Germline CDR1 and CDR2: SGHAT and FQNNGV. There are 14 residues in the CDR3. CDR3 bases: TGTGCCAGCAGGGGTGGCGGGAGTGGAGAGACCCAGTACTTC. Translated, it gives CASRGGGSGETQYF.

In DNA, the CDR3 is TGTGCCAGCAGATCCCGACAGGGAGAAAAATACGAGCAGTACTTC. It codes for CASRSRQGEKYEQYF. J is TRBJ2-7 and V is TRBV7-8, with 7 nucleotides matching TRBD1. The length of the CDR3 is 15 residues. V lost 6 bases, J lost 4 bases, and 12 bases stayed unmatched. Germline V gene sequence: CDR1 SGHVS, CDR2 FQNEAQ.

The V and J genes are TRBV6-5 and TRBJ1-1, with D possibly matching TRBD1 (6 bases). CDR3 length equals 12 residues. V was trimmed by 6 bases and J by 10 bases, leaving 15 bases between them. Germline lookup yields CDR1 MNHEY and CDR2 SVGAGI. CDR3: CASSPMLGGAFF. As DNA, the CDR3 is TGTGCCAGCAGCCCCATGTTAGGGGGAGCTTTCTTT.

J is TRBJ1-1 and V is TRBV6-1; D not resolved. Germline V gene sequence: CDR1 MNHNS, CDR2 SASEGT. V lost 7 bases and J lost 4, with 13 bases in between. The CDR3 is 13 amino acids. For the CDR3, the DNA is TGTGCCAGCACCAAGGACGTACCCACTGAAGCTTTCTTT. Translation gives CASTKDVPTEAFF.

The rearrangement links TRBV7-9 to TRBJ1-4, with TRBD1 as a possible D gene (5 bases). Germline V gene lookup returns CDR1 SEHNR and CDR2 FQNEAQ (reference sequence). V dropped 5 bases and J dropped 6 bases, with 13 bases sitting between them. CDR3 length: 14 residues. The CDR3 loop is CASSLLVGDEKLFF. The CDR3 DNA sequence: TGTGCCAGCAGCCTCCTGGTAGGGGATGAAAAACTGTTTTTT.

V is TRBV1 and J is TRBJ2-7; TRBD2 was called by the table and not checked on the DNA. TRBV1 is given as a pseudogene. The CDR3 has 18 amino acids. This chain's CDR3 is CTSSQAWAKGGLDYEQYF. CDR3 nucleotide sequence: TGCACCAGCAGCCAAGCGTGGGCCAAGGGCGGGCTTGACTACGAGCAGTACTTC.

The chain recombines TRBV19 with TRBJ2-1; 9 nucleotides line up with TRBD2. J gave up 13 bases and V 6 bases, and 16 bases lay outside the gene matches. Germline assignment: CDR1 LNHDA and CDR2 SQIVND (reference sequence). CDR3 length: 15 residues. CDR3 DNA: TGTGCCAGTAGGAGCCGAGTTAGCGGGAGTTTGATTCAGTTCTTC. Translated: CASRSRVSGSLIQFF.